This paragraph reports one T cell receptor beta chain. What it binds is not known. The assay was immunoSEQ multiplex PCR, and TCRdb's table has in-frame clones only and misses some. This table holds over 75,000 clones, around 89% found once. Germline loops: CDR1 ENHRY, CDR2 SYGVKD. CDR3 length: 17 residues. With V trimmed by 0 bases and J by 8 bases, 8 bases remained unmatched. The entry originates in a study of T cell responses to AZD1222 COVID-19 vaccine. Study-level points and caveats: Donors in the cohort were predominantly white British and more often female, and clonal diversity was possibly underestimated. Sampling captured repertoires only after the peak T cell response. Mapped onto spike, vaccine-associated CD4 TCRs spanned it and were dominant at 160-218 and 743-854.

The V call is TRBV10-3, the J call TRBJ2-1, with 12 bases that match TRBD1. The TCR was taken from an adult who received the AZD1222 COVID-19 vaccine. This sample comprised peripheral blood, obtained 28 days after the second AZD1222 dose. The DNA of the CDR3 is TGTGCCATCAGTGAGTCGGGACGGGACAGGGGGCTATATGAGCAGTTCTTC. This translates into CAISESGRDRGLYEQFF.